This T cell receptor (beta chain) was retrieved from a study of blood T cell repertoires in COVID-19 (TCRdb year 2020). A note on the overall study: Samples from collaborators originated in the United States, Italy and Spain and spanned both the acute and convalescent phases of COVID-19. HLA class I and class II types, where available, came from metadata supplied by the sample provider rather than from assay-based typing. The dataset comprised deeply sampled blood TCRbeta repertoires from subjects exposed to, actively infected with, or recovered from COVID-19. Samples came from the ongoing ImmuneRACE study (first 160 participants) plus 1,254 subjects from 6 global collaborators. The prospective study material was composed of cDNA or gDNA derived from T cells, B-cell-depleted T cells, or PBMCs. The repertoires were released in a freely available public database meant as a resource for research on the immune response to SARS-CoV-2. A de-identified subject ID, COVID-19 status, age in years and sex were almost always included in the sample metadata. What the authors observed across the whole study: The amount of clinical and demographic metadata varied by source and participant and was provided uncurated.

In the prospective study, participants were about 18 to 95 years old, resided in about two dozen geographic areas of the United States, and were enrolled through a virtual design. To assign participants to cohorts, the prospective study relied on clinical history that participants themselves reported in a screening survey and a study questionnaire. In the prospective study, mobile phlebotomists collected whole blood, serum and a nasopharyngeal or oropharyngeal swab from each participant. Additional blood draws and questionnaires over an approximately 2-month period could optionally be provided by prospective study participants. Prospective study blood samples were shipped either frozen or at room temperature before DNA extraction. Concerning this clone: Its antigen target is currently unknown. No quality values exist for individual bases; no much larger clone is one base distant.

Ends trimmed: V by 3 bases, J by 3 bases; bases unmatched to a gene: 5. Counted from cysteine to phenylalanine, this CDR3 has 13 amino acids. The DNA shown is the 39-base CDR3, in frame from base 1. Via the germline V gene (reference sequence), CDR1 is DFQATT and CDR2 SNEGSKA. TCRbeta CDR3 regions were amplified from genomic DNA using the immunoSEQ Assay, a bias-controlled multiplex PCR. The authors processed their data as follows. Nucleated cell counts per sample were estimated from amplification of reference gene primers within the assay. Sequence reads were collapsed and filtered to measure the absolute abundance of every unique TCRbeta CDR3 rearrangement. For each sample, productive Simpson clonality was calculated as the square root of Simpson's diversity index over productive rearrangements. As stored in TCRdb, this immuneACCESS dataset retains in-frame rearrangements with V and J assigned. A fraction of the clones does not appear; measured against another copy, unresolved V genes explain less than half of the discrepancy, and the remainder lacks a known reason. V and J calls and clone size come straight from that table; D and trimming were deduced from the DNA. The table for this sample lists around 300,000 clones; roughly 89% of them were counted only once. 1.7% of the sample lies in the top ten.

The sample was PBMCs or T cells enriched from blood (not recorded which). The sequence derives from a woman in her late teens or twenties with acute COVID-19. Recombination linked TRBV20-1 to TRBJ2-7; 7 junctional bases match TRBD1. The nucleotide sequence reads as follows: TGCAGTGCTAGTGACAGGGTATTCTACGAGCAGTACTTC. Its coded protein is CSASDRVFYEQYF.